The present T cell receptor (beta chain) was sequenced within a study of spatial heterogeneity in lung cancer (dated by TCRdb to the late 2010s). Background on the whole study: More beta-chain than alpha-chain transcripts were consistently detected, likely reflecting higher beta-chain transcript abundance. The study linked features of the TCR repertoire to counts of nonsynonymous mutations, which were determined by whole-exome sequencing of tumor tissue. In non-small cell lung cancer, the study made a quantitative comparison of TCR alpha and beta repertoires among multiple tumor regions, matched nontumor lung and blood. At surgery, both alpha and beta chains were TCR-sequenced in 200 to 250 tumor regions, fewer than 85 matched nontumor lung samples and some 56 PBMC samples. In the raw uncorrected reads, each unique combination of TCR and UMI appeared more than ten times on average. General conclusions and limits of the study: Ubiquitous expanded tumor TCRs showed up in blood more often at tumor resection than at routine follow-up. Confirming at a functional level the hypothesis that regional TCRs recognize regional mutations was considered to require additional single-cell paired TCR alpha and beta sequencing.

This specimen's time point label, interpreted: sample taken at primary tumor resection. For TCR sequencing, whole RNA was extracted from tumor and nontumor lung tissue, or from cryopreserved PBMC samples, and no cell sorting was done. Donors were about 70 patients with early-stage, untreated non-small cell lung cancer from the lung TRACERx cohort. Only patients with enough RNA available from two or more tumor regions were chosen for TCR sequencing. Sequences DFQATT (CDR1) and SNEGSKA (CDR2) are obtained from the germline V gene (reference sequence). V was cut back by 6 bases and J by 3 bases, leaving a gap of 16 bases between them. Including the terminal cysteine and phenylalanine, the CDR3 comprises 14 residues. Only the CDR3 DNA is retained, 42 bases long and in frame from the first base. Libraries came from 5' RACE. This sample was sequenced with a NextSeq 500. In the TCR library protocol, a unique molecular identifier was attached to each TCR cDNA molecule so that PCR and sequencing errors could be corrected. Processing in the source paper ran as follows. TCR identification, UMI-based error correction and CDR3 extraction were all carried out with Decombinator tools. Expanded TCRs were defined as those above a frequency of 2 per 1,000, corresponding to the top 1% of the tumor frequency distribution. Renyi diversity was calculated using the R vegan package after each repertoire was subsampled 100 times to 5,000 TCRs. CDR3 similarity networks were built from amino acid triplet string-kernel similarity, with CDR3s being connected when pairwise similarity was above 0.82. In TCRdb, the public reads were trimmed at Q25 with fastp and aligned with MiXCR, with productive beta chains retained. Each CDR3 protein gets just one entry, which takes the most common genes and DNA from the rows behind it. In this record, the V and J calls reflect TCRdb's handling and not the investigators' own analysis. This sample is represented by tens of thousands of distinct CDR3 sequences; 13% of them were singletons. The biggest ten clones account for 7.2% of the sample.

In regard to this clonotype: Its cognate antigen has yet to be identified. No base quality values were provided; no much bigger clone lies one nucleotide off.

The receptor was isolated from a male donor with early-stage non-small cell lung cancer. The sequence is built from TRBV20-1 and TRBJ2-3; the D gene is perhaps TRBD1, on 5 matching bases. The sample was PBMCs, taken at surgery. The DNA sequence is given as TGCAGTGCCGCGAAGACAGCGATGACAGATACGCAGTATTTT. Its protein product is CSAAKTAMTDTQYF.